What follows is one T cell receptor (beta chain) and its context. Its specificity is not known. These data are taken from a study of blood T cells in healthy people across ages. Study-level points and caveats: Getting older went along with TCR beta diversity per million T cells dropping roughly linearly.

Alongside a J-beta primer mix, a sample-barcoded 5' primer served in a second PCR lasting roughly 7 to 11 cycles. A single record per CDR3 protein comes from TCRdb applying MiXCR to the 5' RACE reads. The table records 1.5 million to 2 million distinct CDR3 sequences, roughly 27% of them present only once. V was cut by 5 bases and J by 6 bases, with 8 bases left in between. The CDR3 loop spans 11 amino acids. Every sample gave at least 5 micrograms of total RNA when it was extracted. The rearrangement joins TRBV12-3 or TRBV12-4 to TRBJ2-7; a possible D gene is TRBD2 (5 bases). The sample taken for sequencing was blood. This clonotype was sampled from a woman aged 25-40 years in good health. CDR3 DNA sequence: TGTGCCAGCAGTACCACTAGCGAGCAGTACTTC. Its protein product is CASSTTSEQYF.